This T cell receptor beta chain was sequenced for a study of blood T cell repertoires in COVID-19. Study-wide background: From T cells, B-cell-depleted T cells, or PBMCs came the material, which was cDNA or gDNA.

Self-reported history from a screening survey and questionnaire set each donor's cohort. Germline-derived CDR1 and CDR2 are SGHVS and FQNEAQ. The CDR3 has 12 residues. V was clipped by 5 bases and J by 10 bases, with 12 bases between them. In the authors' workflow: Reference gene primers were amplified, and this amplification served to estimate nucleated cell counts. Assay used: immunoSEQ multiplex PCR; TCRdb lists only in-frame clones, some missing. The DNA was the basis for D and trimming; V, J and clone size are from that table. The sample includes 260,000 or so clones, approximately 88% seen only once; the top ten take about 1.2%.

V and J are TRBV7-8 and TRBJ2-1; TRBD2 is a possible D gene (5 bases). This TCR came from a woman aged 40 to 55 with acute COVID-19. Material for sequencing was PBMCs or T cells enriched from blood (not recorded which). The DNA for the CDR3 is TGTGCCAGCAGCCTTAGCGTTGGGGAGCAGTTCTTC. The encoded protein is CASSLSVGEQFF.